This T cell receptor beta chain was sequenced for a study of PD-L1 blockade in urothelial cancer. Across the whole study: It was in about 2014 that patients started atezolizumab at 1,200 mg intravenously every 3 weeks. Blood was tested 3 weeks (second dose) and 6 weeks into treatment. Twenty-five of 29 patients were men who had bladder-origin urothelial cancer. Whole-study findings and limits: Below-median pretreatment blood TCR clonality was associated with improved progression-free and overall survival.

CDR3 length: 16 residues. Trimming at V came to 5 bases and at J to 7 bases, leaving 11 bases not matched to a gene. CDR1 and CDR2 from the germline V gene are SGHAT and FQNNGV. The time point: pretreatment peripheral blood. The data were produced by immunoSEQ multiplex PCR, yet TCRdb's version contains in-frame clones alone and is incomplete. Among tens of thousands of clones listed, 65% to 85% were seen once. A note on this clone: What it recognizes is unknown.

The V gene is TRBV11-2, the J gene TRBJ1-4; 9 bases fit TRBD1. This TCR derives from a man in his 60s with urothelial cancer. The material was PBMCs, obtained around atezolizumab (anti-PD-L1) treatment. The CDR3 bases are TGTGCCAGCAGCCCCAGCCCACAGGGGGCGGGTGAAAAACTGTTTTTT. It encodes CASSPSPQGAGEKLFF.